This T cell receptor (beta chain) was captured by sequencing in a study of blood T cell repertoires in COVID-19. Looking at the study overall: The samples span acute and convalescent COVID-19 from the United States, Italy and Spain.

Sequencing was performed with immunoSEQ multiplex PCR; in TCRdb, only in-frame clones are kept and a portion is missing. The sample lists 150,000 or so clones; 75% to 90% were seen once. The source of this sequence is a man aged 18 to 35 with COVID-19, enrolled during active disease. The sequenced sample consisted of peripheral blood.

CDR3 sequence reads: CASSRTGTLNTEAFF. The CDR3 coding sequence is TGTGCCAGCAGTAGGACAGGGACTTTGAACACTGAAGCTTTCTTT. The chain recombines TRBV6-2 or TRBV6-3 with TRBJ1-1; 8 bases agree with TRBD1. V trimming: 5 bases; J trimming: 0 bases; junction bases outside the gene matches: 5. The CDR3 runs to 15 residues. The germline gives CDR1 MNHEY, CDR2 SVGEGT.